Below, 15 T cell receptor beta chains from the same sample are listed, as sequenced in a study of blood T cells in healthy people across ages. The authors ran a second PCR of roughly 6 to 12 cycles using a sample-barcoded 5' primer and a J-beta primer mix. TCRdb itself ran the 5' RACE reads through MiXCR, one entry per CDR3 protein. The sample shows about 580,000 distinct CDR3 sequences, under 55% of them seen only once. The specimen was blood. The source of these receptors is an elderly man in good health.

This clonotype was counted a few times. The rearrangement uses TRBV20-1 and TRBJ1-2; a weak D match, TRBD1 (6 bases). The CDR3 sequence is 14 residues long. V dropped 2 bases and J dropped 5 bases, with 15 bases sitting between them. Germline V gene lookup returns CDR1 DFQATT and CDR2 SNEGSKA (reference sequence). CDR3 residues: CSARLSGASYGYTF. DNA of the CDR3: TGCAGTGCTAGACTATCAGGGGCCTCGTATGGCTACACCTTC.

This clonotype was counted only a few times. This chain links TRBV10-3 with TRBJ2-5, with no clear D. The V and J ends lost 6 bases and 3 bases respectively, with 8 bases between them. The CDR3 totals 12 residues. Germline lookup yields CDR1 ENHRY and CDR2 SYGVKD. The CDR3 DNA reads as TGTGCCATCAGCCGACAAGAAGAGACCCAGTACTTC. The encoded protein is CAISRQEETQYF.

This clonotype was detected only a few times. V is TRBV28 and J is TRBJ2-7, with D perhaps TRBD1 (6 bases). Germline-derived CDR1 and CDR2 are MDHEN and SYDVKM. V gave up 5 bases and J gave up 9 bases, with 17 bases separating them. This CDR3 is built from 13 residues. The CDR3 DNA reads as TGTGCCAGCAGTCCCCCCGACAGGCGAGTGCAGTACTTC. It is translated as CASSPPDRRVQYF.

This sequence joins TRBV7-2 and TRBJ2-3; unclear D gene. The CDR3 contains 14 residues. Trimming took off 1 base at V and 2 bases at J, with 7 bases between the two ends. The germline gives CDR1 SGHTA, CDR2 FQGNSA. The CDR3 spells CASSLGRHTDTQYF. CDR3 bases: TGTGCCAGCAGCTTAGGTCGGCACACAGATACGCAGTATTTT.

This clonotype was observed a handful of times. J is TRBJ1-4 and V is TRBV20-1; 7 bases are shared with TRBD1. The CDR3 is made up of 16 amino acids. Losses at the gene ends were 0 bases for V and 1 base for J; bases not matched to a gene: 5. Germline lookup yields CDR1 DFQATT and CDR2 SNEGSKA (reference sequence). CDR3 DNA: TGCAGTGCTAGAGATTCAGGGGGTATAACTAATGAAAAACTGTTTTTT. This encodes CSARDSGGITNEKLFF.

The table lists this clonotype with a few counts. One end of the junction varies from germline; a read error may be responsible. The rearrangement links TRBV7-9 to TRBJ2-6; D is uncertain. The CDR3 has 17 amino acids. Germline CDR1 and CDR2: SEHNR and FQNEAQ (reference sequence). CDR3 sequence (DNA): TGTGCCATCAGCCCATTTGGGCGCGAACCTGGGGCCAACGTCCTGACTTTC. This translates into CAISPFGREPGANVLTF.

As to this clonotype: The junction departs from germline at one end; a sequencing error may be responsible. The chain carries TRBV6-6 and TRBJ2-6; the match to TRBD2 covers 8 bases. CDR1 and CDR2 (germline): MNHNY, SVGAGI (reference sequence). CDR3 length equals 11 residues. In DNA, the CDR3 is TGTGCCAGCAGCGGGAGGGGCCTCGAGGCTTTC. Its protein product is CASSGRGLEAF.

The chain links TRBV7-2 to TRBJ2-7; D uncertain. The V gene lost 3 bases and the J gene lost 7 bases, with 7 bases spanning the gap. The CDR3 has 11 residues. The V gene's germline CDR1 is SGHTA and CDR2 FQGNSA. CDR3 sequence (DNA): TGTGCCAGCAGCTTGGGCTTGGAGCAGTACTTC. Its translation is CASSLGLEQYF.

This clonotype has only one observation. The gene calls are TRBV28 and TRBJ2-7; D is possibly TRBD1 (6 bases). Germline V CDR1 and CDR2: MDHEN, SYDVKM. The CDR3 is 15 residues long. V lost 6 bases to trimming and J lost 12 bases, with 27 bases between them. This CDR3 reads CASSPPGSGHRSLYF. CDR3 sequence (DNA): TGTGCCAGCAGCCCCCCAGGTTCGGGACACCGTAGTCTGTACTTC.

Details on this clonotype: At one end, the junction sequence differs from germline, possibly due to a read error. The J gene is TRBJ2-7, the V gene TRBV13; D may match TRBD1 or TRBD2 (7 bases each). Germline V gene data show CDR1 as PRHDT and CDR2 as FYEKMQ (reference sequence). The CDR3 contains 14 residues. In nucleotides, the CDR3 is TGTGCCAGCAGCTTACAGGGGGGGTACTACGCGCAGTACTTC. Its protein is CASSLQGGYYAQYF.

The chain couples TRBV20-1 to TRBJ1-4; possibly TRBD1 for D (5 bases). Trimming shortened V by 5 bases and J by 7 bases, and 20 bases separated the two germline ends. The germline V gene encodes CDR1 DFQATT and CDR2 SNEGSKA (reference sequence). This CDR3 is 15 amino acids long. The CDR3 DNA reads as TGCAGTGCTTTGGGCCCTGGGGGTCTTCGTGAAAAACTGTTTTTT. It encodes CSALGPGGLREKLFF.

This clonotype was seen only a few times. The chain joins TRBV10-2 to TRBJ1-6; tentative D call: TRBD1 (5 bases). Germline V CDR1 and CDR2: WSHSY, SAAADI. With 0 bases removed from V and 13 bases from J, the gap between germline ends came to 16 bases. The CDR3 is 15 residues long. CDR3 coding DNA: TGCGCCAGCAGTGAGTCTGCGACAGCGGGGTGGCCCCTCCACTTT. Protein: CASSESATAGWPLHF.

This clonotype occurred once. This chain links TRBV7-3 with TRBJ1-1; no clear D. The ends were cut back, 9 bases at V and 3 bases at J, with 14 bases in the middle. Germline CDR1 SGHTA, CDR2 FQGTGA. CDR3 size: 13 residues. For the CDR3, the DNA is TGTGCCAGTAGCGTACAGCGCCACACTGAAGCTTTCTTT. Protein: CASSVQRHTEAFF.

The J gene is TRBJ2-7, the V gene TRBV29-1, with D uncertain. The CDR3 runs to 13 residues. Trimming took off 6 bases at V and 0 bases at J, with 12 bases between the two ends. The germline V gene has CDR1 SQVTM and CDR2 ANQGSEA. The CDR3, as DNA: TGCAGCGTACGCCACCCGAGCTCCTACGAGCAGTACTTC. Protein product: CSVRHPSSYEQYF.

The chain joins TRBV7-2 to TRBJ2-5; TRBD2 might be the D (5 bases). The CDR3 loop spans 13 amino acids. Trimming removed 2 bases at V and 5 bases at J, with 9 bases between. CDR1 is SGHTA and CDR2 is FQGNSA in the germline V gene. As DNA, the CDR3 is TGTGCCAGCAGCTTACCGGAGCGGGAGACCCAGTACTTC. Amino acids: CASSLPERETQYF.